The rows below give T cell receptor beta chains drawn from one sample of a study of shared clonotypes between healthy human individuals. Assay: immunoSEQ multiplex PCR; the TCRdb copy retains only in-frame clones and omits some. The sample has about 490,000 clones, 78% seen once; the top ten hold more than 10%. The material sequenced was PBMCs. Source of these receptors: a middle-aged woman in good health. Some clones in this sample may be carry-over from other donors' samples. Each CDR3 is given with its conserved first and last residue. Each record gives: clone size, J gene, D gene, V gene, CDR3 DNA, CDR3 protein. A D gene is named only where the DNA matches it firmly. A clone size is listed for some rows: how often the clone was seen (once, few, many), or a class if it is expanded.

NA TRBJ1-1 NA TRBV29-1 TGCAGCGTTGGACAGTCCACTGAAGCTTTCTTT CSVGQSTEAFF
few TRBJ2-1 TRBD2 TRBV30 TGTGCCTGGGGGACTAGCGGGCATGAGCAGTTCTTC CAWGTSGHEQFF
NA TRBJ2-3 TRBD1 TRBV5-6 TGTGCCAGCAGCTTGAGGGGGCGTTTAGGCACAGATACGCAGTATTTT CASSLRGRLGTDTQYF
NA TRBJ2-7 TRBD1 TRBV18 TGTGCCAGCTCGAGCTACAGGGGTCCCTACGAGCAGTACTTC CASSSYRGPYEQYF
NA TRBJ1-1 NA TRBV19 TGTGCCAGTAGTATAGGAGGCAGGGGCGTCGCCACTGAAGCTTTCTTT CASSIGGRGVATEAFF
NA TRBJ1-2 NA TRBV5-1 TGCGCCAGCAGCCAGGACTTCTATGGCTACACCTTC CASSQDFYGYTF
NA TRBJ2-3 TRBD2 TRBV5-1 TGCGCCAGCAGAAAGCTAGCGGGAGGAGGGACAGATACGCAGTATTTT CASRKLAGGGTDTQYF
NA TRBJ2-1 NA TRBV6-5 TGTGCCAGCAGTATTTACAATGAGCAGTTCTTC CASSIYNEQFF
NA TRBJ1-1 NA TRBV21-1 TGTGCCAGCAGCAAAGCACCGGGGGAGGATTTGGCTGAAGCTTTCTTT CASSKAPGEDLAEAFF
NA TRBJ1-1 TRBD1 TRBV7-9 TGTGCCAGCAGCCCCAGGGACAGGGCTAGCACTGAAGCTTTCTTT CASSPRDRASTEAFF
NA TRBJ2-1 TRBD2 TRBV30 TGTGCCTGGAGTTGGCGGGAGGTGTCCTACAATGAGCAGTTCTTC CAWSWREVSYNEQFF
few TRBJ2-7 TRBD2 TRBV7-8 TGTGCCAGCAGCACCCAGGGACTAGCGGGTCACTACGAGCAGTACTTC CASSTQGLAGHYEQYF
NA TRBJ1-4 NA TRBV9 TGTGCCAGCAGCGTAGGTCTCAGGCGGCTACATAATGAAAAACTGTTTTTT CASSVGLRRLHNEKLFF
NA TRBJ2-1 TRBD2 TRBV15 TGTGCCACCAGCAGAGAACTCCCACGGACTAGCGGGTTCTACAATGAGCAGTTCTTC CATSRELPRTSGFYNEQFF
few TRBJ1-1 NA TRBV7-2 TGTGCCAGCAGCCTTACGACAGTTCTCAACACTGAAGCTTTCTTT CASSLTTVLNTEAFF
NA TRBJ1-1 NA TRBV19 TGTGCCAGTAGTCCGGGGCAGAACACTGAAGCTTTCTTT CASSPGQNTEAFF
NA TRBJ2-5 NA TRBV7-9 TGTGCCAGCAGCGGGTCAAGCGAGACCCAGTACTTC CASSGSSETQYF
NA TRBJ2-3 TRBD2 TRBV5-4 TGTGCCAGCAGCTGGGGACTAGCGGGAGCCACAGATACGCAGTATTTT CASSWGLAGATDTQYF
few TRBJ1-2 NA TRBV30 TGTGCCTGGAGTCTTATTAGCAGGGGCGGGGGCGACTATGGCTACACCTTC CAWSLISRGGGDYGYTF
NA TRBJ2-5 TRBD1 TRBV6-5 TGTGCCAGCAGCCGGGACAGGGAGACCCAGTACTTC CASSRDRETQYF
NA TRBJ1-1 NA TRBV7-6 TGTGCCAGCCGCGGTTTCGGCGACACTGAAGCTTTCTTT CASRGFGDTEAFF
NA TRBJ2-1 TRBD2 TRBV27 TGTGCCAGCAGTTTAATAGCGGGAGGATTAAATGAGCAGTTCTTC CASSLIAGGLNEQFF
NA TRBJ2-7 NA TRBV28 TGTGCCAGCAAAACCACAGGGCCCCTCCTCTACGAGCAGTACTTC CASKTTGPLLYEQYF
NA TRBJ2-6 NA TRBV6-1 TGCGCCAGCAGTTCTGGAAACTCTGGGGCCAACGTCCTGACTTTC CASSSGNSGANVLTF